Detailed here is one T cell receptor beta chain. TCRdb's copy holds only in-frame clones and misses some; the assay was immunoSEQ multiplex PCR. The repertoire holds over 50,000 clones, with approximately 86% as singletons. The data belong to a study of technical replicates of blood from several donors. Trimming stripped 2 bases from V and 5 bases from J, with 7 bases between. This CDR3 comprises 13 residues. Germline values: CDR1 MRHNA, CDR2 SNTAGT. Material: PBMCs. The J gene is TRBJ2-1, the V gene TRBV6-4; no reliable D call. The receptor was isolated from a human donor in good health. Some clones in this sample may be carry-over from other donors' samples. The CDR3 sequence: CASSDRFNNEQFF. In DNA form, the CDR3 reads TGTGCCAGCAGTGACCGGTTCAACAATGAGCAGTTCTTC.